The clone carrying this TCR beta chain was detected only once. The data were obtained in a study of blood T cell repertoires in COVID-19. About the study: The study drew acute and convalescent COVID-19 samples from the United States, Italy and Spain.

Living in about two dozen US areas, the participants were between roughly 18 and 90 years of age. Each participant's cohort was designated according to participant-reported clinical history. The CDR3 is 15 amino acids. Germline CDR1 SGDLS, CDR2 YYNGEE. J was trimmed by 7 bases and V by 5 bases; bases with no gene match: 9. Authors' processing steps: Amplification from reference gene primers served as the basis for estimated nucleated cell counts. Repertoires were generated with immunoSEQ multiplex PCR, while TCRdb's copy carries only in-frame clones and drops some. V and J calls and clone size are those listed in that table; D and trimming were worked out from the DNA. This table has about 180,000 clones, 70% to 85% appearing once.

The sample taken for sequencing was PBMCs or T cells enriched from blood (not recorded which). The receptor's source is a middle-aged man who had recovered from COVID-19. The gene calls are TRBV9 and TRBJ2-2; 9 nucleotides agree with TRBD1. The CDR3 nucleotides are TGTGCCAGCAGAGCCGGACAGGGGACGGGCGGGGAGCTGTTTTTT. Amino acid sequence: CASRAGQGTGGELFF.